This TCR beta chain is drawn from a study of T cell responses to AZD1222 COVID-19 vaccine. Regarding the study as a whole: Two doses of AZD1222 preceded a rise in Spike-specific TCR breadth and depth. Baseline serology detected seropositivity in only six AZD1222 recipients. Vaccine-associated CD4 TCRs spanned spike, dominant at 160-218 and 743-854.

This table comes from immunoSEQ multiplex PCR, and its TCRdb copy is limited to in-frame clones, with some not included. Of approximately 150,000 clones listed, roughly 90% are singletons. After removal of 6 bases from V and 6 bases from J, the junction contained 5 bases not matched to a gene. The CDR3 consists of 14 residues. Germline V CDR1 and CDR2: MNHEY, SMNVEV (reference sequence). As regards this clone: Its antigen is not known.

The gene calls are TRBV27 and TRBJ1-6, with TRBD1 identical over 7 bases. Sequenced material: peripheral blood, taken 28 days after the second dose of the MenACWY control vaccine. This receptor was obtained from an adult who received the MenACWY meningococcal vaccine as a control. The CDR3 loop reads CASSRDSLNSPLHF. The CDR3 region has the DNA TGTGCCAGCAGCCGGGACAGCCTTAATTCACCCCTCCACTTT.